Below are 30 T cell receptor beta chains sequenced from a single sample in a study of chemoradiotherapy in HPV16-positive cancers. The repertoire was sequenced with immunoSEQ multiplex PCR; TCRdb's copy has only in-frame clones and lacks some. Altogether about 9,000 clones are present, roughly 75% being singletons, with the ten largest covering about 8.5%. Sampling was carried out from a patient who underwent chemoradiotherapy. The receptors originated from a human donor with HPV-associated anogenital cancer.

The chain is built from TRBV7-2 and TRBJ1-1, with D perhaps TRBD1 (6 bases). Per germline, CDR1 SGHTA and CDR2 FQGNSA. CDR3 size: 14 residues. Trimming stripped 1 base from V and 8 bases from J, with 14 bases between. The CDR3 here is CASSLDPGVREAFF. The CDR3 DNA follows: TGTGCCAGCAGCTTAGATCCAGGGGTGAGGGAAGCTTTCTTT.

The rearrangement joins TRBV19 to TRBJ2-3; TRBD2 aligns across 7 bases. Germline loops: CDR1 LNHDA, CDR2 SQIVND (reference sequence). The CDR3 spans 15 residues. After removal of 9 bases from V and 0 bases from J, the junction contained 9 bases not matched to a gene. In DNA form, the CDR3 reads TGTGCCAGCGCGGGCGGGGGTCCTAGCACAGATACGCAGTATTTT. Amino acid sequence: CASAGGGPSTDTQYF.

The V and J genes are TRBV19 and TRBJ2-6; the D gene could be TRBD1 or TRBD2 (5 bases each). CDR3 size: 19 residues. The germline gives CDR1 LNHDA, CDR2 SQIVND (reference sequence). The V end was cut by 6 bases, the J end by 0 bases, with 21 bases between. The CDR3 nucleotides are TGTGCCAGTAGCCCCCCGGTTGGGGGACCCCTCTCTGGGGCCAACGTCCTGACTTTC. It yields the protein CASSPPVGGPLSGANVLTF.

This chain joins TRBV7-2 and TRBJ2-2, with no clear D. The CDR3 runs 15 residues. CDR1 SGHTA and CDR2 FQGNSA come from the germline V gene. The ends were cut back, 1 base at V and 1 base at J, with 7 bases in the middle. Here the CDR3 DNA reads TGTGCCAGCAGCTTAGGGCAGTTGAACACCGGGGAGCTGTTTTTT. Its protein is CASSLGQLNTGELFF.

For this clone: One end of the junction fails to match germline, which may point to a read error. The chain combines TRBV5-1 with TRBJ2-7; 11 positions match TRBD1. The CDR3 runs 12 residues. From germline, CDR1 is SGHRS and CDR2 YFSETQ. CDR3 region: CASSSDRGRTDF. The CDR3 DNA follows: TGCGCCAGCAGCTCGGACAGGGGGCGAACGGACTTC.

V and J are TRBV5-1 and TRBJ2-7; D might be TRBD1 (6 bases). There are 14 residues in the CDR3. V shed 1 base and J shed 5 bases, with 13 bases lying between them. Per germline, CDR1 SGHRS and CDR2 YFSETQ. CDR3 amino acids: CASSLRQGINEQYF. The CDR3 coding sequence is TGCGCCAGCAGCTTGAGGCAGGGGATCAACGAGCAGTACTTC.

The chain uses TRBV7-6 and TRBJ2-3, with 8 bases identical to TRBD2. CDR3 size: 16 residues. Germline loops: CDR1 SGHVS, CDR2 FNYEAQ. Trimming took 4 bases from V and 0 from J; bases not matched to a gene: 6. CDR3 bases: TGTGCCAGCAGCTCCCAGCGGGGGCCTAGCACAGATACGCAGTATTTT. It encodes CASSSQRGPSTDTQYF.

The gene calls are TRBV30 and TRBJ2-5; D is possibly TRBD1 (6 bases). The CDR3 covers 13 residues. CDR1 is GTSNPN and CDR2 is SVGIG in the germline V gene (reference sequence). The germline V and J ends were trimmed by 4 bases and 4 bases, with 13 bases remaining between them. The CDR3 DNA is TGTGCCTGGATGCTGGGGGCTGGAGAGACCCAGTACTTC. It yields the protein CAWMLGAGETQYF.

The chain's CDR3 is CASSEIQGRWGEKLFF. The CDR3 region has the DNA TGTGCCAGCAGTGAAATACAGGGCCGGTGGGGTGAAAAACTGTTTTTT. V usage is TRBV6-1 and J usage is TRBJ1-4; D may be TRBD1 (6 bases). In germline, CDR1 is MNHNS, CDR2 SASEGT. This CDR3 has 16 amino acids. The V gene lost 2 bases and the J gene lost 7 bases, with 17 bases spanning the gap.

V usage is TRBV6-6 and J usage is TRBJ2-2; D ambiguous. From germline, CDR1 is MNHNY and CDR2 SVGAGI (reference sequence). V was trimmed by 2 bases and J by 0 bases, leaving 10 bases between them. The CDR3 is made up of 16 amino acids. The CDR3 is CASSYESNANTGELFF. The CDR3 DNA is TGTGCCAGCAGTTACGAGTCGAACGCGAACACCGGGGAGCTGTTTTTT.

The chain combines TRBV2 with TRBJ1-3; TRBD1 might be the D (5 bases). Between the trimmed V and J ends, which lost 6 bases and 2 bases, there was a span of 14 bases. Germline V gene lookup returns CDR1 SNHLY and CDR2 FYNNEI. The CDR3 is 15 amino acids. CDR3 in DNA: TGTGCCAGCAGGAAGGAAGGAGGGGCTGGAAACACCATATATTTT. Translating it yields CASRKEGGAGNTIYF. The full variable domain, its missing parts supplied by reference TRBV2 and TRBJ1-3, is EPEVTQTPSHQVTQMGQEVILRCVPISNHLYFYWYRQILGQKVEFLVSFYNNEISEKSEIFDDQFSVERPDGSNFTLKIRSTKLEDSAMYFCASRKEGGAGNTIYFGEGSWLTVV.

The V and J genes are TRBV27 and TRBJ2-7, with 15 bases fitting TRBD2. Germline V gene lookup returns CDR1 MNHEY and CDR2 SMNVEV (reference sequence). The length of the CDR3 is 14 residues. The V and J ends lost 6 bases and 3 bases, in that order; junction bases with no gene match: 0. The CDR3 reads CASRGLAGGYEQYF. In DNA form, the CDR3 reads TGTGCCAGCAGGGGACTAGCGGGAGGCTACGAGCAGTACTTC.

The chain couples TRBV10-3 to TRBJ1-1; D may be TRBD1 (5 bases). Germline V gene lookup returns CDR1 ENHRY and CDR2 SYGVKD. The CDR3 runs to 15 residues. V lost 3 bases to trimming and J lost 4 bases, with 15 bases between them. CDR3: CAISDPLGVGTEAFF. The DNA of the CDR3 is TGTGCCATCAGTGACCCCCTGGGGGTGGGCACTGAAGCTTTCTTT.

V usage is TRBV6-1 and J usage is TRBJ1-1; D unresolved. This CDR3 is built from 13 residues. Trimming took off 0 bases at V and 2 bases at J, with 4 bases between the two ends. The germline CDR1 and CDR2 sequences are MNHNS and SASEGT. The CDR3 is CASSEAPNTEAFF. In DNA form, the CDR3 reads TGTGCCAGCAGTGAAGCCCCCAACACTGAAGCTTTCTTT.

V gene TRBV10-3 combines with J gene TRBJ2-3; D possibly matches TRBD1 or TRBD2 (6 bases each). V lost 8 bases to trimming and J lost 6 bases, with 24 bases between them. The CDR3 is made up of 16 amino acids. Germline loops: CDR1 ENHRY, CDR2 SYGVKD. DNA of the CDR3: TGTGCCATCGGAGTGGGGGGCGGGTTAAGCGCGGATACGCAGTATTTT. It yields the protein CAIGVGGGLSADTQYF.

The chain joins TRBV4-1 to TRBJ1-4; the D gene is possibly TRBD1 (6 bases). Trimming removed 4 bases from V and 5 bases from J, with 20 bases in between. The CDR3 contains 17 residues. From germline, CDR1 is MGHRA and CDR2 YSYEKL. In nucleotides, the CDR3 is TGCGCCAGCAGCCCCCAGGGAGGGGGTGAGTGGAATGAAAAACTGTTTTTT. This codes for CASSPQGGGEWNEKLFF.

J is TRBJ1-2 and V is TRBV14; D gene ambiguous. V lost 0 bases and J 4 bases, leaving 6 bases between the germline ends. CDR1 is SGHDN, CDR2 FVKESK, per germline. The CDR3 is made up of 13 amino acids. This chain's CDR3 is CASSQDLPYGYTF. CDR3 nucleotides: TGTGCCAGCAGCCAAGATCTCCCCTATGGCTACACCTTC.

The rearrangement uses TRBV12-2 and TRBJ1-2; the DNA was not compared with TRBD1, the D call given in the table. TRBV12-2 is a documented pseudogene. The CDR3 runs to 14 residues. This chain's CDR3 is CASRTGTGGHGYTF. For the CDR3, the DNA is TGTGCAAGTCGGACCGGGACAGGGGGACATGGCTACACCTTC.

V gene TRBV25-1 combines with J gene TRBJ1-3; D may be TRBD1 (6 bases). Germline CDR1 MGHDK, CDR2 SYGVNS. The CDR3 extends over 15 amino acids. V was clipped by 5 bases and J by 7 bases, with 18 bases between them. The CDR3 here is CASSSGAGAANTIYF. DNA for the CDR3: TGTGCCAGCAGTTCAGGGGCCGGGGCGGCGAACACCATATATTTT. The whole variable domain, filled in from reference TRBV25-1 and TRBJ1-3, reads EADIYQTPRYLVIGTGKKITLECSQTMGHDKMYWYQQDPGMELHLIHYSYGVNSTEKGDLSSESTVSRIRTEHFPLTLESARPSHTSQYLCASSSGAGAANTIYFGEGSWLTVV.

The CDR3 loop is CASSSEGSTYNEQFF. The CDR3 nucleotides are TGTGCCAGCAGCTCTGAAGGGTCTACCTACAATGAGCAGTTCTTC. The rearrangement joins TRBV5-5 to TRBJ2-1; D is unresolved. Germline-derived CDR1 and CDR2 are SGHKS and YYEKEE (reference sequence). V was shortened by 3 bases and J by 2 bases, with 12 bases between the two germline ends. The CDR3 is made up of 15 amino acids.

This chain connects TRBV9 to TRBJ2-3; no clear D gene. Trimming took off 4 bases at V and 7 bases at J, with 13 bases between the two ends. The germline V gene has CDR1 SGDLS and CDR2 YYNGEE. The CDR3 spans 13 residues. The CDR3 loop is CASSPTSGNTQYF. CDR3 bases: TGTGCCAGCAGCCCCACTTCGGGTAATACGCAGTATTTT.

J is TRBJ2-5 and V is TRBV15, with D maybe TRBD1 (5 bases). The closer fit of TRBJ2-7 to the DNA end suggests the J call may be wrong. The CDR3 sequence is 13 residues long. The V gene's germline CDR1 is LNHNV and CDR2 YYDKDF (reference sequence). The CDR3 region is CATSTTGQGEQYF. The CDR3 bases are TGTGCCACCAGCACCACAGGTCAAGGCGAGCAGTACTTC.

Only one count was recorded for this clone. This rearrangement joins TRBV4-3 to TRBJ2-2; the match to TRBD2 covers 9 bases. The germline CDR1 and CDR2 sequences are LGHNA and YSLEER. This CDR3 is 16 amino acids long. Trimming cost V 1 base and J 5 bases; bases outside gene matches: 5. The CDR3 nucleotides are TGCGCCAGCAGCCAAGTCCTAGCGGGACGTACCGGGGAGCTGTTTTTT. Amino acid sequence: CASSQVLAGRTGELFF.

This chain links TRBV6-1 with TRBJ2-3; D is ambiguous. V lost 5 bases, J lost 0 bases, and 6 bases lay in between. The CDR3 covers 13 residues. The germline CDR1 and CDR2 sequences are MNHNS and SASEGT. As DNA, the CDR3 is TGTGCCAGCAGTACCACTAGCACAGATACGCAGTATTTT. Its translation: CASSTTSTDTQYF.

The J gene is TRBJ2-3, the V gene TRBV7-9; D unclear. V was pared by 5 bases and J by 6 bases, with 12 bases between. Germline V gene lookup returns CDR1 SEHNR and CDR2 FQNEAQ (reference sequence). This CDR3 comprises 13 residues. CDR3 residues: CASSPRGLDTQYF. CDR3 nucleotides: TGTGCCAGCAGCCCTCGTGGGTTGGATACGCAGTATTTT.

This chain links TRBV5-4 with TRBJ2-3; the D call may be TRBD1 or TRBD2 (5 bases each). With 5 bases removed from V and 10 bases from J, the gap between germline ends came to 23 bases. Germline-derived CDR1 and CDR2 are SGHNT and YYREEE (reference sequence). The CDR3 sequence is 15 residues long. The CDR3 DNA is TGTGCCAGCAGGCCCGGGATCACAGGTAGCGATTCGCAGTATTTT. Translation gives CASRPGITGSDSQYF.

J is TRBJ2-3 and V is TRBV6-5, with 8 positions matching TRBD2. With 4 bases clipped from V and 13 bases from J, the junction kept 7 bases outside the gene matches. The CDR3 sequence is 12 residues long. Germline CDR1 reads MNHEY; CDR2 reads SVGAGI. In DNA, the CDR3 is TGTGCCAGCAGTTTGGGCGGGGGGAGGGAGTATTTT. It encodes CASSLGGGREYF.

V usage is TRBV9 and J usage is TRBJ2-1, with a weak D call TRBD1 (5 bases). CDR3 length: 13 amino acids. V lost 3 bases, J lost 9 bases, and 13 bases lay in between. CDR1 SGDLS and CDR2 YYNGEE come from the germline V gene. Here the CDR3 reads CASSEGVGAEQFF. The CDR3 coding sequence is TGTGCCAGCAGCGAAGGGGTCGGCGCTGAGCAGTTCTTC.

The chain is built from TRBV7-7 and TRBJ2-3; D unresolved. Germline lookup yields CDR1 SSHAT and CDR2 FNYEAQ (reference sequence). This CDR3 region has 12 residues. In DNA form, the CDR3 reads TGTGGGGTAGCATCCCCCACAGATACGCAGTATTTT. Amino acid sequence: CGVASPTDTQYF.

This rearrangement joins TRBV2 to TRBJ1-5, with no clear D. This CDR3 has 14 residues. Germline values: CDR1 SNHLY, CDR2 FYNNEI. Trimming shortened V by 2 bases and J by 3 bases, and 8 bases separated the two germline ends. This CDR3 is CASSERVLNQPQHF. The CDR3 coding sequence is TGTGCCAGCAGTGAACGGGTCCTCAATCAGCCCCAGCATTTT.